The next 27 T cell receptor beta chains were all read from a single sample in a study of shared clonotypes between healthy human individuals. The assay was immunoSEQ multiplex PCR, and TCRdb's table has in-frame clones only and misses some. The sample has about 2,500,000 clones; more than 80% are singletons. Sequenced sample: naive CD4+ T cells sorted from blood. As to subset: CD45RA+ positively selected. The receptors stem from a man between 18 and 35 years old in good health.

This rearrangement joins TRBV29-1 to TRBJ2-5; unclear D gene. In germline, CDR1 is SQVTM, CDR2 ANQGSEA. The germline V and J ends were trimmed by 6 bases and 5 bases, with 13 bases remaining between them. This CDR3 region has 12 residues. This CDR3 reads CSVEDRGETQYF. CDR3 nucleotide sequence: TGCAGCGTCGAGGACCGTGGGGAGACCCAGTACTTC.

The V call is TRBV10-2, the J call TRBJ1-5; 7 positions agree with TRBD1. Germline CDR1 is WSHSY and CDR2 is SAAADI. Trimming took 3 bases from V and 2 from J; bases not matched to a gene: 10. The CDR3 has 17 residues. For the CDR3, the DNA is TGCGCCAGCAGTGACAGGGGGGCCTTTGGGGGCAATCAGCCCCAGCATTTT. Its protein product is CASSDRGAFGGNQPQHF.

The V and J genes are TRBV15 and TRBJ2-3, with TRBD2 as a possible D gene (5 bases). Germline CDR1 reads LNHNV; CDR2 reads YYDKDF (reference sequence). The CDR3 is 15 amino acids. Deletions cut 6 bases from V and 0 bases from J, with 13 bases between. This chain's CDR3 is CATSSASLSTDTQYF. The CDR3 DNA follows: TGTGCCACCAGTTCGGCTAGCTTGAGCACAGATACGCAGTATTTT.

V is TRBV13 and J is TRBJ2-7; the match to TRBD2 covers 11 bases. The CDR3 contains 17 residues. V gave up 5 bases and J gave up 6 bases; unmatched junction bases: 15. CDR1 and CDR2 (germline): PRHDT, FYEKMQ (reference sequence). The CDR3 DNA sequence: TGTGCCAGCAGCCCCGGGGGGGGGACTAGCGGCCGCGCCGAGCAGTACTTC. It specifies CASSPGGGTSGRAEQYF.

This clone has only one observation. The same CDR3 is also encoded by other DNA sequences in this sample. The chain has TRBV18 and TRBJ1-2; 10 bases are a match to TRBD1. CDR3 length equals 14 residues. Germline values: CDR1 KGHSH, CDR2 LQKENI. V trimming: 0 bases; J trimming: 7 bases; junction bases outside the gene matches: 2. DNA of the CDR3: TGTGCCAGCTCACCACCTGGACAGGGGGGTGGCTACACCTTC. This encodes CASSPPGQGGGYTF.

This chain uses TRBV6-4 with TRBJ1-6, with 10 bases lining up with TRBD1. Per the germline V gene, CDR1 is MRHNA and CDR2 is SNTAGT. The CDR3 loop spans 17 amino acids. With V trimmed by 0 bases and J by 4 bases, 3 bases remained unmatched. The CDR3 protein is CASSDSRTGGYNSPLHF. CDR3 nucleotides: TGTGCCAGCAGTGACTCGAGGACAGGGGGATATAATTCACCCCTCCACTTT.

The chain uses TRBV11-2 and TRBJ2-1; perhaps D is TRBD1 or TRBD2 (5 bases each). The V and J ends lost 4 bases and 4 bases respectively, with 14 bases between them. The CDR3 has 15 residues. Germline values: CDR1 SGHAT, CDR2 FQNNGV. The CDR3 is CASSSYQGEYNEQFF. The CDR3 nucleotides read TGTGCCAGCAGCTCGTACCAGGGAGAATACAATGAGCAGTTCTTC.

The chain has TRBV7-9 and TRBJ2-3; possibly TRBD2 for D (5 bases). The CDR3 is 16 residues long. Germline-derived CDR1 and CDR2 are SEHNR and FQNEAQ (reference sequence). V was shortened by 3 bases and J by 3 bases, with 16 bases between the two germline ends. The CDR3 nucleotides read TGTGCCAGCAGCTTGCGTGGGAGTTTTGGGACAGATACGCAGTATTTT. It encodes CASSLRGSFGTDTQYF.

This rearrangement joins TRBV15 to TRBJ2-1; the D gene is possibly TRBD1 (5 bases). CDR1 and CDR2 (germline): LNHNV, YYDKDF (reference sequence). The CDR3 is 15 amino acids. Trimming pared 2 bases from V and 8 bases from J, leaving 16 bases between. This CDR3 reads CATSRQRTSGDEQFF. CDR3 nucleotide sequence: TGTGCCACCAGCAGACAGAGGACATCCGGCGATGAGCAGTTCTTC.

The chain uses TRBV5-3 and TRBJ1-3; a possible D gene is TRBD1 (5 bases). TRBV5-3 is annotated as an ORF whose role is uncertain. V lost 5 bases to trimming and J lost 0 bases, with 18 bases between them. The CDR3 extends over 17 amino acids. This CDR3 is CARRASEKGSSGNTIYF. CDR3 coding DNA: TGTGCCAGAAGAGCCTCGGAGAAGGGGAGCTCTGGAAACACCATATATTTT.

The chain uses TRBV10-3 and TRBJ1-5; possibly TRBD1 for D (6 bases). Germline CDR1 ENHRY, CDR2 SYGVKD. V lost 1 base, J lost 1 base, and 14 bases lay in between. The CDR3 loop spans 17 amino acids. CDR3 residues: CAISEFGGPFSNQPQHF. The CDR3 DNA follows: TGTGCCATCAGTGAGTTTGGGGGGCCATTCAGCAATCAGCCCCAGCATTTT.

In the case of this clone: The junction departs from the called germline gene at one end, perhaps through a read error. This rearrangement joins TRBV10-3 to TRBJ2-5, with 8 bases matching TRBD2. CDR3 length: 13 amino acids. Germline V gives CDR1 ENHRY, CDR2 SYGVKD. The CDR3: CAISELAEGPRHF. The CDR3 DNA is TGTGCCATCAGTGAACTAGCGGAGGGTCCTAGGCACTTC.

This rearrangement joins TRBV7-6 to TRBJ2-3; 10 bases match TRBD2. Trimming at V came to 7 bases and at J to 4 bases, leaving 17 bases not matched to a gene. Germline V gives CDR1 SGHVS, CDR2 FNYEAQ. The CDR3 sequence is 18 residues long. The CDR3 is CASTQGVLAGEGADTQYF. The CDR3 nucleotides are TGTGCCAGCACCCAGGGGGTGCTAGCGGGAGAGGGAGCAGATACGCAGTATTTT.

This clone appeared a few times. The CDR3 is CASSYELRSPLHF. The CDR3 DNA is TGTGCCAGCAGTTACGAACTAAGGTCACCCCTCCACTTT. The chain combines TRBV6-6 with TRBJ1-6; D is uncertain. The germline gives CDR1 MNHNY, CDR2 SVGAGI (reference sequence). Between the trimmed V and J ends, which lost 2 bases and 10 bases, there was a span of 9 bases. The CDR3 is 13 amino acids.

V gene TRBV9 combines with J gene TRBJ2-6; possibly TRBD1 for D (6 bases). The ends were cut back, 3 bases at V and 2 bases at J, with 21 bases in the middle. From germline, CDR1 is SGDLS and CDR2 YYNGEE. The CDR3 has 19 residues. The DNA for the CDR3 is TGTGCCAGCAGCGCCGACCTCGAATTTACAGGGACTGGGGCCAACGTCCTGACTTTC. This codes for CASSADLEFTGTGANVLTF.

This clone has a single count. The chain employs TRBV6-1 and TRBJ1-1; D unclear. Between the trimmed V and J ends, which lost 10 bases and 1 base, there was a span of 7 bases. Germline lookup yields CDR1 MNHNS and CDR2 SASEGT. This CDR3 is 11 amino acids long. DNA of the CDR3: TGTGCCACCGTACAGAACACTGAAGCTTTCTTT. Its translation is CATVQNTEAFF.

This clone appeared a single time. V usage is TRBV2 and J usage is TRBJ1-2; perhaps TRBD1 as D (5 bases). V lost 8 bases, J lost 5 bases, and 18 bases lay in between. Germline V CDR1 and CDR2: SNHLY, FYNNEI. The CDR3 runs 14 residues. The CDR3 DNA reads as TGTGCCAGCGTACAATCGGGGCAGTCATATGGCTACACCTTC. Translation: CASVQSGQSYGYTF. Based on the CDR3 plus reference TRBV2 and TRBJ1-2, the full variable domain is EPEVTQTPSHQVTQMGQEVILRCVPISNHLYFYWYRQILGQKVEFLVSFYNNEISEKSEIFDDQFSVERPDGSNFTLKIRSTKLEDSAMYFCASVQSGQSYGYTFGSGTRLTVV.

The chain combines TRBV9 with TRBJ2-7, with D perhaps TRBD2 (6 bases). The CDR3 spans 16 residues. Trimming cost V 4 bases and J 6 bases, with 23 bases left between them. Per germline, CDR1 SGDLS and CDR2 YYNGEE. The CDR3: CASSPQGDLTLSEQYF. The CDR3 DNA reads TGTGCCAGCAGCCCTCAAGGGGACTTAACCCTAAGCGAGCAGTACTTC. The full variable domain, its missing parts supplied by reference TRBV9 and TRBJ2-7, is DSGVTQTPKHLITATGQRVTLRCSPRSGDLSVYWYQQSLDQGLQFLIQYYNGEERAKGNILERFSAQQFPDLHSELNLSSLELGDSALYFCASSPQGDLTLSEQYFGPGTRLTVT.

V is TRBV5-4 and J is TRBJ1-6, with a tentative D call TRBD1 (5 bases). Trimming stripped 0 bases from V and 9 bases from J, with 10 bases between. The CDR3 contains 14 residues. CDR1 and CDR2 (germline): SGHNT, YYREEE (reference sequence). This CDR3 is CASSLVEGSSPLHF. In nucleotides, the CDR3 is TGTGCCAGCAGCTTGGTGGAGGGGAGTTCACCCCTCCACTTT.

The CDR3 protein is CASSINRNYGYTF. The CDR3 region has the DNA TGCGCCAGCAGCATAAACAGGAACTATGGCTACACCTTC. V is TRBV5-1 and J is TRBJ1-2, with D possibly matching TRBD1 (5 bases). The CDR3 runs 13 residues. Germline V gene data show CDR1 as SGHRS and CDR2 as YFSETQ. V was clipped by 4 bases and J by 2 bases, with 9 bases between them.

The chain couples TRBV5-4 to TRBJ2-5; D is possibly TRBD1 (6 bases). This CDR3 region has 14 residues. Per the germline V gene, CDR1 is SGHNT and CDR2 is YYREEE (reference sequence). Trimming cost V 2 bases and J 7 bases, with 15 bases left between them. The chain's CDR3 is CASSLGGKVGTQYF. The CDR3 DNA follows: TGTGCCAGCAGCTTAGGGGGAAAGGTGGGGACCCAGTACTTC. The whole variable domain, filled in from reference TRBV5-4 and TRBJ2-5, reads ETGVTQSPTHLIKTRGQQVTLRCSSQSGHNTVSWYQQALGQGPQFIFQYYREEENGRGNFPPRFSGLQFPNYSSELNVNALELDDSALYLCASSLGGKVGTQYFGPGTRLLVL.

The CDR3 spells CASRTSGLTDTQYF. CDR3 coding DNA: TGTGCCAGCCGGACTAGCGGCCTCACAGATACGCAGTATTTT. This rearrangement joins TRBV18 to TRBJ2-3; 10 bases align to TRBD2. V shed 8 bases and J 2 bases; nucleotides not matched to a gene: 4. The CDR3 is made up of 14 amino acids. Germline V gene sequence: CDR1 KGHSH, CDR2 LQKENI.

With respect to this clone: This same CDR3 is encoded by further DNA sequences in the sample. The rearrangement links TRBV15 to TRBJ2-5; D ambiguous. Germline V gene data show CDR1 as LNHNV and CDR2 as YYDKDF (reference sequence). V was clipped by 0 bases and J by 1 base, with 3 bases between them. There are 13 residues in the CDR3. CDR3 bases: TGTGCCACCAGCAGAGATGGCCAAGAGACCCAGTACTTC. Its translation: CATSRDGQETQYF.

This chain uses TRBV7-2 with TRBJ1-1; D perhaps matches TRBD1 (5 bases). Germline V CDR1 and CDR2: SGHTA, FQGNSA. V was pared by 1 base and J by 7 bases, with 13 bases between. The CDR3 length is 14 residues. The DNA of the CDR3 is TGTGCCAGCAGCTTAGGAGGGGTTGCGAGTGAAGCTTTCTTT. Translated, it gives CASSLGGVASEAFF.

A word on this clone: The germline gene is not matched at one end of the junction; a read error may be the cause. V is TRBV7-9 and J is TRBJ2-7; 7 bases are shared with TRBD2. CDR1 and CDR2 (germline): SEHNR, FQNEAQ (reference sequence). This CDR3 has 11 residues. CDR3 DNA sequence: TGTGCCAGCAGCTTCCCCCTCCGAGCGGGGTTC. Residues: CASSFPLRAGF.

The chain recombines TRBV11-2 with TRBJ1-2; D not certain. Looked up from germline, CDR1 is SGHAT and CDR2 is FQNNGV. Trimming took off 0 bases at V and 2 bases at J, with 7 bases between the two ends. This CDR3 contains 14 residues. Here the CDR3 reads CASSLDGENYGYTF. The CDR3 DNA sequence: TGTGCCAGCAGCTTAGATGGAGAGAACTATGGCTACACCTTC.

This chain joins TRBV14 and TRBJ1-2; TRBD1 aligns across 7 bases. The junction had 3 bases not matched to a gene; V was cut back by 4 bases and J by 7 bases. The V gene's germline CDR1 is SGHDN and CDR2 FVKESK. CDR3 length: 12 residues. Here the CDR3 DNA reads TGTGCCAGCAGCCCCGGGACAGTTGGCTACACCTTC. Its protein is CASSPGTVGYTF. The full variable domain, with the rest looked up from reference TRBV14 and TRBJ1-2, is EAGVTQFPSHSVIEKGQTVTLRCDPISGHDNLYWYRRVMGKEIKFLLHFVKESKQDESGMPNNRFLAERTGGTYSTLKVQPAELEDSGVYFCASSPGTVGYTFGSGTRLTVV.